This is a list of T cell receptor beta chains from one sample in a study of blood T cell repertoires in COVID-19. The repertoire was sequenced with immunoSEQ multiplex PCR; TCRdb's copy has only in-frame clones and lacks some. Of roughly 330,000 clones detected, more than 75% appear once; the ten largest clones hold about 5.4%. The sample comprised PBMCs or T cells enriched from blood (not recorded which). The receptors originated from a woman in her twenties or thirties who had recovered from COVID-19. Both conserved end residues are part of each CDR3. The D gene is left open where the match is weak. Clone size appears in some rows only: once, few, many, or a class for an expanded clone.

NA	NA	TRBJ1-5	TRBV7-8	16	CASSSYRADSNQPQHF	TGTGCCAGCAGCTCGTACAGGGCCGATAGCAATCAGCCCCAGCATTTT
once	NA	TRBJ2-7	TRBV7-9	17	CASSYKEPGTLVNEQYF	TGTGCCAGCAGTTACAAGGAGCCCGGGACACTAGTCAACGAGCAGTACTTC
NA	NA	TRBJ1-2	TRBV20-1	11	CSAREDRHYTF	TGCAGTGCGAGAGAGGACAGACACTACACCTTC
NA	NA	TRBJ2-3	TRBV5-1	14	CASSLLAPTDTQYF	TGCGCCAGCAGCTTGTTAGCGCCCACAGATACGCAGTATTTT
NA	NA	TRBJ1-6	TRBV6-5	13	CASTVSYNSPLHF	TGTGCCAGCACAGTATCCTATAATTCACCCCTCCACTTT
NA	NA	TRBJ1-6	TRBV3-1/TRBV3-2	15	CASSQDTSGVSPLHF	TGTGCCAGCAGCCAAGACACCAGCGGGGTTTCACCCCTCCACTTT
NA	TRBD2	TRBJ2-2	TRBV7-9	16	CASSSRSGGAVGELFF	TGTGCCAGCAGCTCCCGTAGCGGGGGGGCCGTCGGGGAGCTGTTTTTT
NA	NA	TRBJ1-2	TRBV4-3	14	CASSPGGRSGSYTF	TGCGCCAGCAGCCCGGGGGGCCGGAGTGGAAGCTACACCTTC
NA	NA	TRBJ1-2	TRBV27	15	CASSLQWGPNYGYTF	TGTGCCAGCAGTTTACAGTGGGGCCCCAACTATGGCTACACCTTC
once	NA	TRBJ1-2	TRBV5-1	14	CASSLEGPRDGYTF	TGCGCCAGCAGCTTGGAGGGGCCCAGGGATGGCTACACCTTC
once	NA	TRBJ1-6	TRBV6-5	15	CASILGNRLNSPLHF	TGTGCCAGCATCTTAGGTAACAGGCTAAATTCACCCCTCCACTTT
NA	NA	TRBJ1-2	TRBV4-2	12	CASSQEDFSYTF	TGTGCCAGCAGCCAGGAGGACTTTTCTTACACCTTC
NA	NA	TRBJ1-4	TRBV7-2	16	CASSTPRAGTNEKLFF	TGTGCCAGCAGCACCCCTAGGGCGGGCACTAATGAAAAACTGTTTTTT
NA	TRBD1	TRBJ1-2	TRBV6-5	14	CASSKTGGGYGYTF	TGTGCCAGCAGTAAAACAGGGGGCGGCTATGGCTACACCTTC
NA	TRBD2	TRBJ2-2	TRBV28	17	CASSLQASGGYTGELFF	TGTGCCAGCAGTTTACAGGCTAGCGGGGGGTACACCGGGGAGCTGTTTTTT
NA	NA	TRBJ1-5	TRBV2	14	CASRVRGLNQPQHF	TGTGCCAGCAGGGTAAGGGGACTCAATCAGCCCCAGCATTTT
NA	NA	TRBJ1-1	TRBV7-8	15	CASSLVDRGSAEAFF	TGTGCCAGCAGCTTGGTGGACAGAGGGAGTGCTGAAGCTTTCTTT
NA	NA	TRBJ1-1	TRBV27	11	CASKTRTEAFF	TGTGCCAGCAAGACTAGGACTGAAGCTTTCTTT
once	TRBD2	TRBJ2-2	TRBV7-2	15	CASSFTSGETGELFF	TGTGCCAGCAGCTTCACTAGCGGAGAAACCGGGGAGCTGTTTTTT
NA	TRBD2	TRBJ2-7	TRBV4-2	15	CASSRPGTSGGEQYF	TGTGCCAGCAGCCGACCCGGGACTAGCGGGGGCGAGCAGTACTTC
many	NA	TRBJ2-6	TRBV27	14	CASTQGVGANVLTF	TGTGCCAGCACACAGGGCGTTGGGGCCAACGTCCTGACTTTC
NA	TRBD1	TRBJ1-3	TRBV10-3	14	CAIGQAPSGNTIYF	TGTGCCATCGGACAGGCGCCCTCTGGAAACACCATATATTTT
NA	TRBD1	TRBJ1-1	TRBV29-1	11	CSVGTGGKTFF	TGCAGCGTCGGAACAGGGGGGAAAACTTTCTTT
few	TRBD2	TRBJ2-2	TRBV5-1	18	CASSLDWRGGRNTGELFF	TGCGCCAGCAGCTTGGATTGGCGGGGGGGCCGAAACACCGGGGAGCTGTTTTTT
NA	NA	TRBJ1-2	TRBV19	15	CASSSGTSEVYGYTF	TGTGCCAGTTCCTCGGGGACATCAGAGGTCTATGGCTACACCTTC
NA	NA	TRBJ1-6	TRBV28	15	CASSSPTTGLPPLHF	TGTGCCAGCAGTTCTCCAACGACAGGTTTACCACCCCTCCACTTT
NA	NA	TRBJ1-6	TRBV20-1	16	CSASRTSPGDPPPLHF	TGCAGTGCTAGTAGAACTAGCCCGGGAGATCCTCCACCCCTCCACTTT
NA	NA	TRBJ1-5	TRBV2	13	CASRQNSNQPQHF	TGTGCCAGCAGACAAAATAGCAATCAGCCCCAGCATTTT